The 23 T cell receptor beta chains in this list originate from one sample, sequenced in a study of cytomegalovirus exposure and HLA in healthy donors. The primer mix had 60 Vbeta and 13 Jbeta primers. The table came from immunoSEQ multiplex PCR; TCRdb's copy has only in-frame clones and leaves some out. Of 150,000 to 200,000 clones listed, around 80% are singletons. Sequenced: PBMCs. Receptors originate from a woman between 45 and 65 years old in good health and CMV-seronegative.

Only a few counts were recorded for this clone. The chain employs TRBV4-3 and TRBJ1-2; a weak D match, TRBD1 (5 bases). The CDR3 is 16 amino acids. Trimming removed 4 bases at V and 5 bases at J, with 20 bases between. CDR1 is LGHNA and CDR2 is YSLEER in the germline V gene. The CDR3 DNA is TGCGCCAGCAGCCGGAGCGGGCTGGGACCCACTTATGGCTACACCTTC. This sequence encodes CASSRSGLGPTYGYTF.

This chain's CDR3 is CASSLVARQPQHF. The CDR3 coding sequence is TGTGCCAGCAGCTTAGTGGCCAGGCAGCCCCAGCATTTT. The rearrangement links TRBV11-2 to TRBJ1-5, with D hard to call. The CDR3 runs 13 residues. CDR1 and CDR2 from the germline V gene are SGHAT and FQNNGV. Trimming removed 1 base from V and 7 bases from J, with 8 bases in between.

This clone was recorded only once. The genes are TRBV7-9 and TRBJ2-5; TRBD2 is a possible D gene (6 bases). The CDR3 is 14 amino acids. Trimming cost V 7 bases and J 5 bases, with 17 bases left between them. Germline CDR1 and CDR2: SEHNR and FQNEAQ (reference sequence). CDR3 amino acids: CASTFGTSKETQYF. CDR3 in DNA: TGTGCCAGCACCTTCGGGACTTCTAAGGAGACCCAGTACTTC.

The rearrangement links TRBV28 to TRBJ1-2; D gene ambiguous. Germline CDR1 and CDR2: MDHEN and SYDVKM. The CDR3 spans 16 residues. Trimming took off 3 bases at V and 7 bases at J, with 21 bases between the two ends. CDR3 coding DNA: TGTGCCAGCAGTTTTCATCGGGTGGCGGGGAAGAGTGGCTACACCTTC. It specifies CASSFHRVAGKSGYTF.

The chain carries TRBV9 and TRBJ1-2; D is unclear. Germline CDR1 is SGDLS and CDR2 is YYNGEE. This CDR3 is 12 amino acids long. The germline V and J ends were trimmed by 3 bases and 8 bases, with 11 bases remaining between them. CDR3 sequence reads: CASSGSSGGYTF. The CDR3 DNA reads as TGTGCCAGCAGCGGAAGCTCGGGGGGCTACACCTTC.

As to this clone: Germline and junction disagree at one end, which may indicate a read error. V usage is TRBV7-9 and J usage is TRBJ2-1, with 7 bases aligning to TRBD1. Germline CDR1 reads SEHNR; CDR2 reads FQNEAQ (reference sequence). This CDR3 contains 14 residues. CDR3 amino acids: CSSSLPGQINEQFF. DNA of the CDR3: TGTTCCAGCAGCTTGCCGGGACAGATCAATGAGCAGTTCTTC.

The chain joins TRBV7-9 to TRBJ1-2, with 8 bases aligning to TRBD1. The V gene end was trimmed by 5 bases and the J gene end by 6 bases; junction bases not matched to a gene: 8. The CDR3 has 14 residues. Germline CDR1 SEHNR, CDR2 FQNEAQ (reference sequence). The CDR3 DNA follows: TGTGCCAGCAGCGCCCGGACAGGGTTACATGGCTACACCTTC. Its translation is CASSARTGLHGYTF.

The chain joins TRBV11-2 to TRBJ2-1; tentatively, D is TRBD1 (6 bases). This CDR3 spans 18 amino acids. The V end lost 5 bases, the J end lost 7 bases, and 27 bases lay between the germline ends. In germline, CDR1 is SGHAT, CDR2 FQNNGV. CDR3 DNA: TGTGCCAGCAGCCAAAAAATGGGGGCAGGGACAAAGTTTAATGAGCAGTTCTTC. This codes for CASSQKMGAGTKFNEQFF.

This clone was seen a handful of times. This rearrangement joins TRBV28 to TRBJ2-7, with D possibly TRBD1 on 5 matching bases. Trimming cost V 6 bases and J 0 bases, with 12 bases left between them. The length of the CDR3 is 14 residues. Germline V CDR1 and CDR2: MDHEN, SYDVKM. CDR3 DNA sequence: TGTGCCAGCAGCTCCCCCCAGGGCTCCTACGAGCAGTACTTC. As protein: CASSSPQGSYEQYF.

The chain employs TRBV7-9 and TRBJ2-1, with 9 bases fitting TRBD2. This CDR3 is 15 amino acids long. The V and J ends lost 3 bases and 8 bases, in that order; junction bases with no gene match: 8. CDR1 SEHNR and CDR2 FQNEAQ come from the germline V gene (reference sequence). CDR3: CASSFGTSINDEQFF. The CDR3 DNA sequence: TGTGCCAGCAGCTTTGGGACTAGCATTAATGATGAGCAGTTCTTC.

This chain joins TRBV2 and TRBJ2-7, with D possibly TRBD2 on 7 matching bases. V was trimmed by 5 bases and J by 1 base, leaving 15 bases between them. The CDR3 totals 15 residues. Germline V gene lookup returns CDR1 SNHLY and CDR2 FYNNEI. Written as DNA, the CDR3 is TGTGCCAGCAGTAAAGGGGGGGGGCTTTCCTACGAGCAGTACTTC. This sequence encodes CASSKGGGLSYEQYF.

The V and J genes are TRBV5-8 and TRBJ2-3, with D tentatively TRBD2 (6 bases). Per the germline V gene, CDR1 is SGHTS and CDR2 is YDEGEE. V lost 5 bases and J lost 1, with 14 bases in between. The CDR3 extends over 15 amino acids. The CDR3 nucleotides are TGTGCCAGCAGGTACTATAGCGGTGGCACAGATACGCAGTATTTT. Residues: CASRYYSGGTDTQYF.

Comment on this clone: The junction departs from germline at one end; a sequencing error may be responsible. The chain links TRBV7-7 to TRBJ2-1; 9 bases align to TRBD2. In germline, CDR1 is SSHAT, CDR2 FNYEAQ (reference sequence). The CDR3 consists of 16 residues. In DNA, the CDR3 is TGTGCTAGCAGCCCGGGGGCGGGAGGGCAGCACAATGAGCAGTTCTTC. It yields the protein CASSPGAGGQHNEQFF.

The gene calls are TRBV27 and TRBJ1-6; D gene uncertain. This CDR3 has 13 amino acids. Germline V CDR1 and CDR2: MNHEY, SMNVEV (reference sequence). V shed 3 bases and J shed 7 bases, with 7 bases lying between them. CDR3 bases: TGTGCCAGCAGTTTCAGCGGGAATTCACCCCTCCACTTT. Its translation: CASSFSGNSPLHF.

V and J are TRBV4-3 and TRBJ2-5, with a tentative D call TRBD2 (5 bases). CDR1 and CDR2 (germline): LGHNA, YSLEER. CDR3 length: 16 residues. V lost 4 bases, J lost 7 bases, and 22 bases lay in between. CDR3 sequence reads: CASSLGLTREEGTQYF. CDR3 nucleotide sequence: TGCGCCAGCAGCCTAGGACTCACCCGGGAAGAAGGGACCCAGTACTTC.

J is TRBJ1-5 and V is TRBV18; a weak D match, TRBD1 (5 bases). CDR3 length equals 14 residues. Deletions cut 3 bases from V and 5 bases from J, with 11 bases between. Germline V gene data show CDR1 as KGHSH and CDR2 as LQKENI. CDR3 sequence (DNA): TGTGCCAGCTCACCGCGGCAGGGTGATCAGCCCCAGCATTTT. It specifies CASSPRQGDQPQHF.

J is TRBJ2-3 and V is TRBV5-1, with a tentative D call TRBD2 (5 bases). The CDR3 extends over 14 amino acids. Trimming pared 1 base from V and 1 base from J, leaving 7 bases between. Per the germline V gene, CDR1 is SGHRS and CDR2 is YFSETQ. CDR3 in amino acids: CASSLTAGTDTQYF. DNA of the CDR3: TGCGCCAGCAGCTTGACAGCGGGCACAGATACGCAGTATTTT.

A remark on this clone: Compared with germline, one end of the junction differs, possibly owing to a read error. V and J are TRBV18 and TRBJ1-1; 7 bases fit TRBD1. This CDR3 contains 14 residues. Germline V gene data show CDR1 as KGHSH and CDR2 as LQKENI. CDR3 sequence reads: CASSPKTGNAEAFF. The CDR3 DNA sequence: TGTGCCAGCTCACCGAAGACAGGGAACGCTGAAGCTTTCTTT. The full variable domain, its missing parts supplied by reference TRBV18 and TRBJ1-1, is NAGVMQNPRHLVRRRGQEARLRCSPMKGHSHVYWYRQLPEEGLKFMVYLQKENIIDESGMPKERFSAEFPKEGPSILRIQQVVRGDSAAYFCASSPKTGNAEAFFGQGTRLTVV.

This clone occurred once. The CDR3, as DNA: TGTGCCAGCAGCTTAGGGGTGGACAGGGCCTCCTACGAGCAGTACTTC. Translating gives CASSLGVDRASYEQYF. The chain has TRBV7-2 and TRBJ2-7; TRBD1 agrees at 8 bases. The CDR3 runs 16 residues. The germline gives CDR1 SGHTA, CDR2 FQGNSA. The J segment lost 0 bases and the V segment lost 1 base, leaving 5 bases of the junction unmatched.

The chain combines TRBV7-2 with TRBJ2-1, with D maybe TRBD2 (5 bases). The CDR3 extends over 15 amino acids. Germline V lookup: CDR1 SGHTA, CDR2 FQGNSA. Trimming stripped 5 bases from V and 7 bases from J, with 18 bases between. This CDR3 is CASSPQRKTRNEQFF. In nucleotides, the CDR3 is TGTGCCAGCAGCCCCCAGCGGAAGACCAGGAATGAGCAGTTCTTC.

This sequence joins TRBV7-2 and TRBJ2-1; D is unclear. CDR3 length equals 13 residues. In germline, CDR1 is SGHTA, CDR2 FQGNSA. Between the trimmed V and J ends, which lost 3 bases and 5 bases, there was a span of 8 bases. CDR3 in DNA: TGTGCCAGCAGCTTGGGCACTCACAATGAGCAGTTCTTC. Translating gives CASSLGTHNEQFF.

The chain combines TRBV9 with TRBJ1-3; D gene ambiguous. V lost 4 bases and J 4 bases, leaving 9 bases between the germline ends. CDR1 and CDR2 (germline): SGDLS, YYNGEE. The CDR3 runs to 13 residues. CDR3 residues: CASSPQSGNTIYF. The DNA for the CDR3 is TGTGCCAGCAGCCCACAGTCGGGAAACACCATATATTTT.

V gene TRBV6-1 combines with J gene TRBJ2-1; TRBD2 matches 10 bases. The germline CDR1 and CDR2 sequences are MNHNS and SASEGT. Trimming cost V 0 bases and J 9 bases; bases outside gene matches: 5. This CDR3 is built from 15 residues. The CDR3 DNA sequence: TGTGCCAGCAGTGAAGCTAGCGGGGGGCCCAGTGAGCAGTTCTTC. This gives the protein CASSEASGGPSEQFF.